This TCR beta chain was obtained from a study of shared clonotypes between healthy human individuals. The CDR3 is 17 residues long. Looked up from germline, CDR1 is SGHAT and CDR2 is FQNNGV. V trimming: 4 bases; J trimming: 2 bases; junction bases outside the gene matches: 12. Assay used: immunoSEQ multiplex PCR; TCRdb lists only in-frame clones, some missing. The sample lists over 2 million clones, roughly 94% occurring once. The receptor comes from a man younger than 35 in good health. V and J are TRBV11-2 and TRBJ2-7; 9 bases align to TRBD1. Sequencing was performed on naive CD4+ T cells sorted from blood. The subset was: CD45RA+ positively selected. The CDR3: CASSSGGGTGTPYEQYF. The CDR3 DNA sequence: TGTGCCAGCAGCTCGGGGGGCGGGACAGGGACCCCCTACGAGCAGTACTTC.